This T cell receptor beta chain was identified in a study of CD8 T cells in Susac syndrome. The count of this clonotype is one. TCR beta sequencing was performed on blood CD8+ and CD4+ T cells. The multiple sclerosis control group consisted of treatment-naive patients whose relapsing-remitting disease, which was either stable or active, fulfilled revised McDonald criteria. TEMRA cells were FACS-enriched, unlike CD8+ and CD4+ T cells, which were negatively isolated. Germline CDR1 MGHRA, CDR2 YSYEKL. V was clipped by 0 bases and J by 5 bases; unmatched bases: 7. The CDR3 is 17 amino acids. Roughly 0.45 to 1 ug RNA was reverse transcribed with random hexamers. The authors amplified TCR beta CDR3 across 54 Vbeta and 13 Jbeta using immunoSEQ multiplex PCR. TCRdb fed the immunoSEQ multiplex PCR reads into MiXCR, producing one record per CDR3 protein. The sample includes 170,000 or so distinct CDR3 sequences, 90% to 95% seen only once; the top ten take less than 0.2%.

Sequenced sample: CD8+ T cells from PBMCs. The rearrangement links TRBV4-1 to TRBJ2-1, with 10 positions matching TRBD2. The origin of this receptor is a human donor with multiple sclerosis. CDR3 loop: CASSQEPSGSHNNEQFF. DNA of the CDR3: TGCGCCAGCAGCCAAGAGCCTAGCGGGAGCCACAACAATGAGCAGTTCTTC.